The entry below gives a single TCR beta chain sequence along with its context. Its antigen remains unidentified. The sample originates from a study of T-cell memory formation after mild COVID-19. Background on the study: Largely donor-specific sequence clusters came from two donors.

V was clipped by 6 bases and J by 4 bases; unmatched bases: 12. This CDR3 has 17 amino acids. Study results and limitations: Detection of some responders pre-infection suggested pre-existing cross-reactive memory T cells participated.

Constant-segment primers served in 5'RACE that generated TCR alpha and TCR beta cDNA libraries bearing sample barcodes and UMIs. TCRdb re-analysed the 5' RACE reads in MiXCR, keeping a single row per CDR3 protein. The sample holds about 150,000 distinct CDR3 sequences, 13% seen once. J is TRBJ1-2 and V is TRBV12-3 or TRBV12-4, with TRBD1 matching over 12 bases. Material for sequencing was PBMCs or a T cell subset sorted from them (not recorded which). This clonotype was obtained from a man between 18 and 29 years old who had mild COVID-19 (a few samples of this study predate the infection). Cell type and time point are not known. CDR3 DNA sequence: TGTGCCAGCAGCGAAAAGCCGGGACAGGGGGCGGGCTATGGCTACACCTTC. Amino acids: CASSEKPGQGAGYGYTF.